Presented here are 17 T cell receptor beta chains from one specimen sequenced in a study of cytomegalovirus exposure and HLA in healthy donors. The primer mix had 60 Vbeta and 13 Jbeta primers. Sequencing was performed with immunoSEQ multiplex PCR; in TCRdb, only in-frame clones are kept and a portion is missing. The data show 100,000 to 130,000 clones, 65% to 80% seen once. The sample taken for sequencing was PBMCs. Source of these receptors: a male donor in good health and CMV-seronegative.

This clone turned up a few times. The CDR3 region is CASSRRGASNQPQHF. CDR3 nucleotide sequence: TGTGCCAGCAGCCGGCGGGGGGCTAGCAATCAGCCCCAGCATTTT. This chain uses TRBV5-5 with TRBJ1-5, with D perhaps TRBD1 (6 bases). Between the trimmed V and J ends, which lost 4 bases and 0 bases, there was a span of 11 bases. CDR3 length: 15 amino acids. Germline V lookup: CDR1 SGHKS, CDR2 YYEKEE (reference sequence). The complete variable domain, with remaining parts taken from reference TRBV5-5 and TRBJ1-5, reads DAGVTQSPTHLIKTRGQQVTLRCSPISGHKSVSWYQQVLGQGPQFIFQYYEKEERGRGNFPDRFSARQFPNYSSELNVNALLLGDSALYLCASSRRGASNQPQHFGDGTRLSIL.

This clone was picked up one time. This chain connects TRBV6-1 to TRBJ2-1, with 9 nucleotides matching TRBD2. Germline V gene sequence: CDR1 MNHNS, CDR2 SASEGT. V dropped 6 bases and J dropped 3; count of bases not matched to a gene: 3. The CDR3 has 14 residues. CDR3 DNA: TGTGCCAGCAGGAAGCGGGAGGTCTACAATGAGCAGTTCTTC. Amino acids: CASRKREVYNEQFF.

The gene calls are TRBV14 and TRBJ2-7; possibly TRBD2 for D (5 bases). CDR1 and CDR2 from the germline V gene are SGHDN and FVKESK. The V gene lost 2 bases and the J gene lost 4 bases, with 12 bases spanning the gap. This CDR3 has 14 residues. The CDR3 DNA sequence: TGTGCCAGCAGCCAATTGTTCCGGGATTACGAGCAGTACTTC. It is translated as CASSQLFRDYEQYF. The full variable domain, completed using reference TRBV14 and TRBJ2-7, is EAGVTQFPSHSVIEKGQTVTLRCDPISGHDNLYWYRRVMGKEIKFLLHFVKESKQDESGMPNNRFLAERTGGTYSTLKVQPAELEDSGVYFCASSQLFRDYEQYFGPGTRLTVT.

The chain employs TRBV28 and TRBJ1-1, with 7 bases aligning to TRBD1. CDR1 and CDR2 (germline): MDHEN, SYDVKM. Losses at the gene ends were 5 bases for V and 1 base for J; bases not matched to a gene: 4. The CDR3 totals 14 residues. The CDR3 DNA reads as TGTGCCAGCAGTCCGGACAGGCAGAACACTGAAGCTTTCTTT. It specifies CASSPDRQNTEAFF.

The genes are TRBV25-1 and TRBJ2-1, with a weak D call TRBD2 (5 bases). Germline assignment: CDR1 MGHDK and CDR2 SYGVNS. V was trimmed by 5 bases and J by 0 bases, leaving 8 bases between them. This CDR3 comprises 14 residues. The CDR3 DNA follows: TGTGCCAGCAGTTACGGGATCTCCTACAATGAGCAGTTCTTC. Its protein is CASSYGISYNEQFF.

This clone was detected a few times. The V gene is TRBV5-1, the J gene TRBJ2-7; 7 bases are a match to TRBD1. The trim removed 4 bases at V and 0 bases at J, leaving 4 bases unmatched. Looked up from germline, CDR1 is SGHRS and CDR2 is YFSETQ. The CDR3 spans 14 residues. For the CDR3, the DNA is TGCGCCAGCAGCGAACAGGGGAGCTCCTACGAGCAGTACTTC. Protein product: CASSEQGSSYEQYF.

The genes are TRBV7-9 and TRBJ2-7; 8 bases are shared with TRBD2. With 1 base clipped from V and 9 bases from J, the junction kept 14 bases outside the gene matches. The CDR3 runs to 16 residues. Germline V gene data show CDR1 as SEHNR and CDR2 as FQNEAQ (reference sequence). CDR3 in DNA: TGTGCCAGCAGCTTAGAGGGGGGCACTAGCGGCCTCCGGCAGTACTTC. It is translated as CASSLEGGTSGLRQYF.

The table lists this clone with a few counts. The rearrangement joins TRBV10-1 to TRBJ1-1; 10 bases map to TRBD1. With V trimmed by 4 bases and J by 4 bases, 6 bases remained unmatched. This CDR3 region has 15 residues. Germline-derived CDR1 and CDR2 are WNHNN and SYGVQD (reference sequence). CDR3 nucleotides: TGCGCCAGCAGTGGGAGACAGGGGGCAATCACTGAAGCTTTCTTT. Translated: CASSGRQGAITEAFF.

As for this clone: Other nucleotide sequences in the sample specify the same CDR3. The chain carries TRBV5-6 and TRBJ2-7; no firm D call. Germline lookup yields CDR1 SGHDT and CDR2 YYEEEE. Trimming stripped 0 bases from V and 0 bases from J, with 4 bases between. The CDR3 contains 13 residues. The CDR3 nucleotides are TGTGCCAGCAGCTTGGTGAGCTCCTACGAGCAGTACTTC. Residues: CASSLVSSYEQYF.

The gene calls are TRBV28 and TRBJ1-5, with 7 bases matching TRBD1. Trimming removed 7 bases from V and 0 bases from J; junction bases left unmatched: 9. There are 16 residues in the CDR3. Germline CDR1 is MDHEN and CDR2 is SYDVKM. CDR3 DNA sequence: TGTGCCAGCAACCCACCGGGACAGTATAGCAATCAGCCCCAGCATTTT. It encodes CASNPPGQYSNQPQHF.

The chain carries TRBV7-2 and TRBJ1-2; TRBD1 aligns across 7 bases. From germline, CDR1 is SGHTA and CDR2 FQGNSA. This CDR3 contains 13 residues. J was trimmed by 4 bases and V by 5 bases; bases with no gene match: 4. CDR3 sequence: CASSPGQVYGYTF. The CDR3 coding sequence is TGTGCCAGCAGCCCCGGACAGGTCTATGGCTACACCTTC.

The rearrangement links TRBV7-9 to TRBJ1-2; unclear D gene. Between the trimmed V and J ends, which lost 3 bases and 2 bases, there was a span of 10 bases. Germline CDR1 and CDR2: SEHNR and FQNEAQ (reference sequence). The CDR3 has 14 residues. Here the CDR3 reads CASSFLAGNYGYTF. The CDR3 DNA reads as TGTGCCAGCAGCTTCCTGGCAGGAAACTATGGCTACACCTTC. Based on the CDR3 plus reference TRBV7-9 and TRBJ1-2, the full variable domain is DTGVSQNPRHKITKRGQNVTFRCDPISEHNRLYWYRQTLGQGPEFLTYFQNEAQLEKSRLLSDRFSAERPKGSFSTLEIQRTEQGDSAMYLCASSFLAGNYGYTFGSGTRLTVV.

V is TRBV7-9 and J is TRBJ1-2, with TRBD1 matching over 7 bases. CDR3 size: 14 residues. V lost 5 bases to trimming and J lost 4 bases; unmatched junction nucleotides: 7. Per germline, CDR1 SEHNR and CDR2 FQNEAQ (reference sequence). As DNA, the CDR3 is TGTGCCAGCAGCGCCCAGACAGGGAGCTATGGCTACACCTTC. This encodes CASSAQTGSYGYTF.

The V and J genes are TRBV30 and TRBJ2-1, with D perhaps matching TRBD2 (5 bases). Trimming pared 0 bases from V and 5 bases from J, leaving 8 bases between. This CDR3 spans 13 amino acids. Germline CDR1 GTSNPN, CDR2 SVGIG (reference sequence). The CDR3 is CAWSVRADNEQFF. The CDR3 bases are TGTGCCTGGAGTGTGAGGGCGGACAATGAGCAGTTCTTC.

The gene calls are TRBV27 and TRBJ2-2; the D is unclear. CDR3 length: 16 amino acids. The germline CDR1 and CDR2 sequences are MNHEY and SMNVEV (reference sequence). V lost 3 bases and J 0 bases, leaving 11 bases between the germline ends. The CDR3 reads CASSFDDSTNTGELFF. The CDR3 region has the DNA TGTGCCAGCAGTTTTGACGACTCCACGAACACCGGGGAGCTGTTTTTT.

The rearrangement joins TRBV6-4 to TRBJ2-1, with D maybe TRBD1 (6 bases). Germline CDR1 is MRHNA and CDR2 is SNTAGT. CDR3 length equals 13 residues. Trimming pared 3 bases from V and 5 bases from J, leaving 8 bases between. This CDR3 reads CASSDGQNNEQFF. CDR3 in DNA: TGTGCCAGCAGTGATGGACAGAACAATGAGCAGTTCTTC.

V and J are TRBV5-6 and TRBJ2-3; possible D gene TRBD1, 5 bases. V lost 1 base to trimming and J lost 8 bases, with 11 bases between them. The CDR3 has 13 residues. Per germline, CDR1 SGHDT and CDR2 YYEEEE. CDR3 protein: CASSLLGQVTQYF. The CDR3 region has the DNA TGTGCCAGCAGCTTGTTGGGGCAGGTTACGCAGTATTTT. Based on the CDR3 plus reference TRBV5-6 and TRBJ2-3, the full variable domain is DAGVTQSPTHLIKTRGQQVTLRCSPKSGHDTVSWYQQALGQGPQFIFQYYEEEERQRGNFPDRFSGHQFPNYSSELNVNALLLGDSALYLCASSLLGQVTQYFGPGTRLTVL.